The T cell receptor beta chain described here comes from a study of T cells in tumors after PD-1 blockade. CDR3 length: 16 amino acids. V gave up 3 bases and J gave up 0 bases, with 13 bases separating them. Per the germline V gene, CDR1 is SGHNT and CDR2 is YYREEE (reference sequence). A remark on this clone: Its matching antigen is unknown.

Study conclusions and caveats: Most post-therapy expanded exhausted CD8+ clones were new, undetected before treatment. Clonal replacement appeared only between pre- and post-treatment samples.

Clones were read by immunoSEQ multiplex PCR, and TCRdb kept only the in-frame ones, dropping some. The sample has a few thousand clones; around 62% are singletons. Genomic DNA template from tumor biopsies or peripheral blood, 616 ng to 6,004 ng input. This sequence originates from a human donor with cutaneous squamous cell carcinoma. The sample was tumor tissue, taken after anti-PD-1 treatment. The chain is built from TRBV5-4 and TRBJ2-4; D ambiguous. CDR3 DNA: TGTGCCAGCAGCTCCCCCCAAGCTCTAGCCAAAAACATTCAGTACTTC. The encoded protein is CASSSPQALAKNIQYF.